This T cell receptor beta chain appears in the sequencing data of a study of T cell changes during pregnancy in multiple sclerosis. Assay: immunoSEQ multiplex PCR; the TCRdb copy retains only in-frame clones and omits some. The data contain about 52,000 clones, about 92% of them singletons. Per the germline V gene, CDR1 is SGDLS and CDR2 is YYNGEE. The V end lost 0 bases, the J end lost 1 base, and 8 bases lay between the germline ends. This CDR3 contains 15 residues. The sample was CD4+ T cells from peripheral blood mononuclear cells, taken before pregnancy. The source is a female donor with multiple sclerosis, enrolled in a pregnancy study. V is TRBV9 and J is TRBJ1-5, with D tentatively TRBD1 (5 bases). The CDR3 DNA follows: TGTGCCAGCAGCGTAGCCGGGGGGAGCAATCAGCCCCAGCATTTT. The encoded protein is CASSVAGGSNQPQHF.